These T cell receptor beta chains were read from a single sample in a study of blood T cell repertoires in COVID-19. Assay: immunoSEQ multiplex PCR; the TCRdb copy retains only in-frame clones and omits some. In the table there are about 130,000 clones, about four fifths of which are singletons. Sequencing input: peripheral blood. The origin of the receptors is a woman aged 55 to 70 with acute or convalescent COVID-19. Each CDR3 is given with its conserved first and last residue. A D gene is named only where the DNA matches it firmly. Where a row states a size, it is once, few, many or the class of an expanded clone; other rows omit it.

d_call,j_call,v_call,clone_size,cdr3_nt,cdr3_aa
TRBD1,TRBJ2-2,TRBV18,-,TGTGCCAGCTCACCAGTCATAGGGGGCGCAACCGGGGAGCTGTTTTTT,CASSPVIGGATGELFF
-,TRBJ1-2,TRBV24-1,-,TGTGCCACGTACGACCCGGGAAGGGGCTACACCTTC,CATYDPGRGYTF
TRBD2,TRBJ2-1,TRBV6-5,-,TGTGCCAGCAGTCGGCGGGGGTTCAATGAGCAGTTCTTC,CASSRRGFNEQFF
TRBD1,TRBJ1-3,TRBV7-8,-,TGTGCCAGCAGCCCGCGACAGGGATCGGTTGGAAACACCATATATTTT,CASSPRQGSVGNTIYF
-,TRBJ1-6,TRBV19,-,TGTGCCAGTAGTACCGGGACATCTCTTTATTCACCCCTCCACTTT,CASSTGTSLYSPLHF
-,TRBJ1-4,TRBV10-2,-,TGCGCCAGCAGCGAGTCCCGGGGGGTAGGTGAAAAACTGTTTTTT,CASSESRGVGEKLFF
TRBD1,TRBJ1-1,TRBV7-6,-,TGTGCCAGCAGCTACCAGGGGGTCGGGATGAACACTGAAGCTTTCTTT,CASSYQGVGMNTEAFF
TRBD1,TRBJ2-1,TRBV5-1,-,TGCGCCAGCAGATCCAGAAGGGGACAGGGCTGGGGGAAAAACAATGAGCAGTTCTTC,CASRSRRGQGWGKNNEQFF
TRBD1,TRBJ2-1,TRBV9,-,TGTGCCAGCAGCGTCGGCAGGGGGAATGAGCAGTTCTTC,CASSVGRGNEQFF
TRBD1,TRBJ1-2,TRBV5-1,-,TGCGCCAGCAGCCTGGACAGGGAAAGGGGCTACACCTTC,CASSLDRERGYTF
-,TRBJ2-5,TRBV5-1,-,TGCGCCAGCAGCTTGGTGACCGGGAGAGAGACCCAGTACTTC,CASSLVTGRETQYF
-,TRBJ1-4,TRBV12-3/TRBV12-4,-,TGTGCCAGCGCCCAGAGGGTTGAAAAACTGTTTTTT,CASAQRVEKLFF
-,TRBJ1-1,TRBV4-1,few,TGCGCCAGCAGCCCTCGGAGGGACACTGAAGCTTTCTTT,CASSPRRDTEAFF
-,TRBJ1-3,TRBV3-1/TRBV3-2,-,TGTGCCAGCAGCCTGGGCAGCAATCCTGGAAACACCATATATTTT,CASSLGSNPGNTIYF
-,TRBJ2-1,TRBV5-5,once,TGTGCCAGCAGTCTTATGCGGTACTCCTACAATGAGCAGTTCTTC,CASSLMRYSYNEQFF
-,TRBJ1-4,TRBV6-1,-,TGTGCCAGCAGTGAAAGTAACAGGGAGGAAAAACTGTTTTTT,CASSESNREEKLFF
-,TRBJ1-2,TRBV24-1,-,TGTGCCACCAGTGACCGCAGTCTTCTCGGCTACACCTTC,CATSDRSLLGYTF
-,TRBJ2-5,TRBV9,-,TGTGCCAGCAGCGTTGGTCGGTTGGGGCCCCAAGAGACCCAGTACTTC,CASSVGRLGPQETQYF
-,TRBJ1-3,TRBV19,-,TGTGCCAGTTCTCCCTCTGGAAACACCATATATTTT,CASSPSGNTIYF
TRBD1,TRBJ1-2,TRBV18,-,TGTGCCAGCTCACCCGACAGGGACAGCTATGGCTACACCTTC,CASSPDRDSYGYTF
-,TRBJ1-1,TRBV5-4,-,TGTGCCAGCAGCTTGGTGGGCAGGGGAGGGACTGAAGCTTTCTTT,CASSLVGRGGTEAFF
TRBD1,TRBJ1-5,TRBV10-2,-,TGCGCCAGCAGTGATCGAGTAAGGAGGACAGGTCATCAGCCCCAGCATTTT,CASSDRVRRTGHQPQHF
TRBD1,TRBJ1-6,TRBV18,-,TGTGCCAGCTCACCACCCGGACAGGGAAATTCACCCCTCCACTTT,CASSPPGQGNSPLHF
TRBD1,TRBJ1-2,TRBV18,-,TGTGCCAGCTCACCACCGGGACAGGGGGGTCATGGCTACACCTTC,CASSPPGQGGHGYTF
TRBD1,TRBJ1-2,TRBV2,-,TGTGCCAGCAGGGGATTCCGACAGGGAAACTATGGCTACACCTTC,CASRGFRQGNYGYTF
TRBD1,TRBJ1-1,TRBV24-1,-,TGTGCCACCAGAGGACAGGCGAACACTGAAGCTTTCTTT,CATRGQANTEAFF
-,TRBJ1-6,TRBV3-1/TRBV3-2,few,TGTGCTACAGCTCCCGACAGCAATTCACCCCTCCACTTT,CATAPDSNSPLHF